What follows are 14 T cell receptor beta chains derived from one specimen sequenced in a study. Each CDR3 protein is one row after TCRdb ran MiXCR on the 5' RACE reads. This table holds 62,000 or so distinct CDR3 sequences, approximately 29% found once. Sequencing input: tumor-infiltrating naive CD4+ T cells sorted from the breast tumor. The sample's subset: naive CD4+ T cells, CD4+CD45RA+CD25-. The receptors originated from a female donor with breast cancer.

The chain employs TRBV9 and TRBJ2-1; perhaps TRBD1 as D (5 bases). Trimming stripped 0 bases from V and 1 base from J, with 8 bases between. From germline, CDR1 is SGDLS and CDR2 YYNGEE. CDR3 length: 15 residues. CDR3 region: CASSVEAGSYNEQFF. DNA for the CDR3: TGTGCCAGCAGCGTAGAGGCAGGGTCCTACAATGAGCAGTTCTTC.

This rearrangement joins TRBV5-1 to TRBJ2-5; 7 nucleotides agree with TRBD2. This CDR3 is built from 14 residues. V shed 4 bases, J shed 4 bases, and the junction held 7 bases outside the gene matches. The germline gives CDR1 SGHRS, CDR2 YFSETQ. This CDR3 is CASSPSGDIETQYF. The CDR3 DNA reads TGCGCCAGCAGCCCGAGCGGGGATATAGAGACCCAGTACTTC. Variable domain in full (rest from reference TRBV5-1 and TRBJ2-5): KAGVTQTPRYLIKTRGQQVTLSCSPISGHRSVSWYQQTPGQGLQFLFEYFSETQRNKGNFPGRFSGRQFSNSRSEMNVSTLELGDSALYLCASSPSGDIETQYFGPGTRLLVL.

A word on this clonotype: An end of the junction does not agree with germline; a read error may underlie this. This chain uses TRBV6-5 with TRBJ1-3, with D unresolved. There are 16 residues in the CDR3. CDR1 MNHEY and CDR2 SVGAGI come from the germline V gene. CDR3 DNA: TGTGCCAGCAGTTACTCTTTCACTACCTCTGGAAACACCAAATATTTT. It codes for CASSYSFTTSGNTKYF.

This rearrangement joins TRBV7-6 to TRBJ1-2; possible D gene TRBD1, 5 bases. Germline V lookup: CDR1 SGHVS, CDR2 FNYEAQ. Trimming removed 1 base at V and 5 bases at J, with 17 bases between. The CDR3 totals 16 residues. CDR3 nucleotides: TGTGCCAGCAGCTTAGAGGGGCAGAACAACGCTTATGGCTACACCTTC. Translation: CASSLEGQNNAYGYTF.

The gene calls are TRBV9 and TRBJ2-3; TRBD2 matches at 9 bases. From germline, CDR1 is SGDLS and CDR2 YYNGEE. V shed 4 bases, J shed 2 bases, and the junction held 2 bases outside the gene matches. The CDR3 is 14 residues long. Written as DNA, the CDR3 is TGTGCCAGCAGCTCTAGCGGGGACACAGATACGCAGTATTTT. Its translation: CASSSSGDTDTQYF.

The CDR3 sequence: CASSRESGNTIYF. The CDR3 DNA is TGCGCCAGCAGCCGGGAATCTGGAAACACCATATATTTT. The V call is TRBV5-1, the J call TRBJ1-3; D gene uncertain. The CDR3 consists of 13 residues. Per the germline V gene, CDR1 is SGHRS and CDR2 is YFSETQ. Trimming removed 4 bases at V and 1 base at J, with 6 bases between.

V gene TRBV7-9 combines with J gene TRBJ1-6; D may be TRBD1 (6 bases). Germline assignment: CDR1 SEHNR and CDR2 FQNEAQ (reference sequence). CDR3 length: 15 amino acids. V lost 4 bases to trimming and J lost 3 bases, with 10 bases between them. This CDR3 reads CASSSRTDYNSPLHF. Written as DNA, the CDR3 is TGTGCCAGCAGCTCAAGGACAGACTATAATTCACCCCTCCACTTT.

This clonotype was observed a handful of times. The genes are TRBV7-9 and TRBJ2-4; D gene unclear. CDR3 size: 17 residues. The V end was cut by 6 bases, the J end by 2 bases, with 20 bases between. Germline-derived CDR1 and CDR2 are SEHNR and FQNEAQ (reference sequence). Written as DNA, the CDR3 is TGTGCCAGCAGAGGGTTCGGACCGGGCATGACCAAAAACATTCAGTACTTC. It is translated as CASRGFGPGMTKNIQYF.

The rearrangement uses TRBV7-2 and TRBJ2-7; D is unclear. Looked up from germline, CDR1 is SGHTA and CDR2 is FQGNSA. The CDR3 runs to 12 residues. V was trimmed by 5 bases and J by 2 bases, leaving 7 bases between them. The DNA for the CDR3 is TGTGCCAGCAGCACCAACACCTACGAGCAGTACTTC. Protein product: CASSTNTYEQYF.

The table lists this clonotype with a few counts. This chain links TRBV30 with TRBJ1-1, with D possibly TRBD1 on 5 matching bases. CDR1 GTSNPN and CDR2 SVGIG come from the germline V gene (reference sequence). V was shortened by 4 bases and J by 10 bases, with 19 bases between the two germline ends. The CDR3 contains 13 residues. The CDR3 DNA sequence: TGTGCCTGGACCGGGACCTCGGCGGTTGGAGCTTTCTTT. Its protein product is CAWTGTSAVGAFF.

This chain joins TRBV4-2 and TRBJ1-1; possible D gene TRBD1, 5 bases. The CDR3 consists of 15 residues. Trimming stripped 0 bases from V and 11 bases from J, with 19 bases between. Germline CDR1 is LGHNA and CDR2 is YNFKEQ. This CDR3 reads CASSQDFRDALDAFF. CDR3 DNA: TGTGCCAGCAGCCAAGATTTCCGGGACGCCCTGGATGCTTTCTTT.

The table lists this clonotype with a few counts. The chain recombines TRBV20-1 with TRBJ2-2; TRBD2 matches at 8 bases. The CDR3 length is 14 residues. The V and J ends lost 4 bases and 7 bases, in that order; junction bases with no gene match: 8. CDR1 and CDR2 (germline): DFQATT, SNEGSKA (reference sequence). The CDR3 sequence is CSAKRGGTGGELFF. The DNA for the CDR3 is TGCAGTGCTAAACGCGGGGGGACCGGCGGGGAGCTGTTTTTT.

For this clonotype: This is likely a read error, given that the CDR3 carries no conserved phenylalanine or tryptophan at its end. CDR3 protein: CAGDARTEAFS. The CDR3, as DNA: TGTGCCGGAGACGCCAGGACTGAAGCTTTCTCT. The rearrangement links TRBV28 to TRBJ1-1; D is unresolved. V lost 11 bases and J lost 5, with 12 bases in between. Germline CDR1 reads MDHEN; CDR2 reads SYDVKM. The CDR3 has 11 amino acids.

The CDR3 bases are TGTGCCAGCAGCTTACGGCAGGGAGGAACCGGGGAGCTGTTTTTT. Its translation: CASSLRQGGTGELFF. This chain links TRBV7-2 with TRBJ2-2; TRBD2 might be the D (6 bases). There are 15 residues in the CDR3. Germline V lookup: CDR1 SGHTA, CDR2 FQGNSA. V shed 2 bases and J shed 5 bases, with 12 bases lying between them.